The 26 T cell receptor beta chains below all came from one sample that was sequenced in a study of blood T cell repertoires in COVID-19. The table came from immunoSEQ multiplex PCR; TCRdb's copy has only in-frame clones and leaves some out. The sample holds over 120,000 clones; roughly 91% are singletons and the top ten take around 2.9%. Sequenced sample: peripheral blood. These receptors came from a man aged 60 to 75 with active or convalescent COVID-19.

The rearrangement joins TRBV4-1 to TRBJ2-7, with D perhaps TRBD2 (6 bases). The CDR3 sequence is 16 residues long. Trimming removed 0 bases from V and 3 bases from J, with 15 bases in between. Germline values: CDR1 MGHRA, CDR2 YSYEKL. The CDR3 nucleotides are TGCGCCAGCAGCCAAGACTTACTAGCTCACGGCTACGAGCAGTACTTC. Protein sequence: CASSQDLLAHGYEQYF.

This chain links TRBV5-6 with TRBJ1-2; D call uncertain. Germline assignment: CDR1 SGHDT and CDR2 YYEEEE. This CDR3 is built from 14 residues. V lost 0 bases and J lost 0, with 6 bases in between. DNA of the CDR3: TGTGCCAGCAGCTTGGGGAGACCTAACTATGGCTACACCTTC. Encoded protein: CASSLGRPNYGYTF.

This clone was seen more than once but under ten times. The chain recombines TRBV13 with TRBJ1-5; D might be TRBD1 (5 bases). The germline gives CDR1 PRHDT, CDR2 FYEKMQ (reference sequence). V was cut by 0 bases and J by 2 bases, with 11 bases left in between. The CDR3 runs 16 residues. CDR3 bases: TGTGCCAGCAGCTTAGGGTCAGGGAGGGGCAATCAGCCCCAGCATTTT. Its protein product is CASSLGSGRGNQPQHF. Complete variable domain (other parts from reference TRBV13 and TRBJ1-5): AAGVIQSPRHLIKEKRETATLKCYPIPRHDTVYWYQQGPGQDPQFLISFYEKMQSDKGSIPDRFSAQQFSDYHSELNMSSLELGDSALYFCASSLGSGRGNQPQHFGDGTRLSIL.

The chain has TRBV10-2 and TRBJ1-5; D uncertain. Germline assignment: CDR1 WSHSY and CDR2 SAAADI. V gave up 5 bases and J gave up 3 bases, with 11 bases separating them. This CDR3 spans 14 amino acids. In DNA form, the CDR3 reads TGCGCCAGCAGTCGGGGTCCCTTCAATCAGCCCCAGCATTTT. Translating gives CASSRGPFNQPQHF.

V and J are TRBV7-2 and TRBJ1-1, with D uncertain. Trimming cost V 10 bases and J 3 bases, with 18 bases left between them. CDR3 length: 14 residues. CDR1 and CDR2 (germline): SGHTA, FQGNSA. The CDR3 spells CATKEGQSYTEAFF. In DNA, the CDR3 is TGTGCCACCAAAGAGGGCCAGTCTTACACTGAAGCTTTCTTT.

This chain links TRBV28 with TRBJ2-7; D may be TRBD2 (8 bases). Trimming removed 8 bases from V and 3 bases from J, with 14 bases in between. The CDR3 runs 13 residues. Germline lookup yields CDR1 MDHEN and CDR2 SYDVKM. Here the CDR3 reads CASFGGDSYEQYF. DNA of the CDR3: TGTGCCAGCTTCGGGGGGGACAGCTACGAGCAGTACTTC. The full variable domain, its missing parts supplied by reference TRBV28 and TRBJ2-7, is DVKVTQSSRYLVKRTGEKVFLECVQDMDHENMFWYRQDPGLGLRLIYFSYDVKMKEKGDIPEGYSVSREKKERFSLILESASTNQTSMYLCASFGGDSYEQYFGPGTRLTVT.

This chain connects TRBV11-2 to TRBJ1-2; D gene unclear. The V gene's germline CDR1 is SGHAT and CDR2 FQNNGV. There are 15 residues in the CDR3. Trimming shortened V by 1 base and J by 1 base, and 10 bases separated the two germline ends. The CDR3 sequence is CASSLGVGLNYGYTF. The CDR3 DNA reads as TGTGCCAGCAGCTTAGGAGTCGGTCTTAACTATGGCTACACCTTC.

As to this clone: A junction end diverges from the germline sequence, so it may reflect a read error. The chain employs TRBV2 and TRBJ1-6; no clear D. From germline, CDR1 is SNHLY and CDR2 FYNNEI. The CDR3 sequence is 14 residues long. The CDR3, as DNA: TGTGCCAGCTGTGAATCCGGGAGAGGTTCACCCCTCCACTTT. Translated: CASCESGRGSPLHF.

CDR3 region: CASSLGPPTVQGGYTF. As DNA, the CDR3 is TGTGCCAGCAGCTTAGGGCCCCCAACAGTACAGGGTGGCTACACCTTC. The rearrangement links TRBV7-2 to TRBJ1-2; TRBD1 is a possible D gene (6 bases). This CDR3 is 16 amino acids long. Per germline, CDR1 SGHTA and CDR2 FQGNSA. The V end was cut by 1 base, the J end by 7 bases, with 19 bases between. Variable domain in full (rest from reference TRBV7-2 and TRBJ1-2): GAGVSQSPSNKVTEKGKDVELRCDPISGHTALYWYRQSLGQGLEFLIYFQGNSAPDKSGLPSDRFSAERTGGSVSTLTIQRTQQEDSAVYLCASSLGPPTVQGGYTFGSGTRLTVV.

This clone occurred a few times. The V and J genes are TRBV19 and TRBJ1-2; TRBD1 agrees at 10 bases. Trimming at V came to 8 bases and at J to 4 bases, leaving 7 bases not matched to a gene. Germline V gene lookup returns CDR1 LNHDA and CDR2 SQIVND (reference sequence). The CDR3 totals 14 residues. In DNA, the CDR3 is TGTGCCAGTTTCGGGACAGGGGAGGGCTATGGCTACACCTTC. Its translation is CASFGTGEGYGYTF. Variable domain in full (rest from reference TRBV19 and TRBJ1-2): DGGITQSPKYLFRKEGQNVTLSCEQNLNHDAMYWYRQDPGQGLRLIYYSQIVNDFQKGDIAEGYSVSREKKESFPLTVTSAQKNPTAFYLCASFGTGEGYGYTFGSGTRLTVV.

The J gene is TRBJ1-1, the V gene TRBV30; 7 nucleotides line up with TRBD1. The CDR3 consists of 13 residues. V lost 4 bases, J lost 7 bases, and 9 bases stayed unmatched. The germline V gene has CDR1 GTSNPN and CDR2 SVGIG (reference sequence). CDR3 protein: CAWNGQGGDEAFF. The CDR3 coding sequence is TGTGCCTGGAACGGGCAGGGGGGTGATGAAGCTTTCTTT.

This clone was recorded once. Here the CDR3 reads CASSNPASNVAFF. DNA of the CDR3: TGTGCCAGCAGCAACCCTGCCTCTAATGTGGCTTTCTTT. V gene TRBV12-3 or TRBV12-4 combines with J gene TRBJ1-1; D is unresolved. This CDR3 has 13 residues. V was trimmed by 6 bases and J by 11 bases, leaving 19 bases between them.

This chain links TRBV5-4 with TRBJ2-1; 14 nucleotides line up with TRBD2. CDR3 length equals 15 residues. V dropped 3 bases and J dropped 8; count of bases not matched to a gene: 4. Germline assignment: CDR1 SGHNT and CDR2 YYREEE (reference sequence). The CDR3: CASSSTSGRVDEQFF. The DNA for the CDR3 is TGTGCCAGCAGCTCGACTAGCGGGAGGGTCGATGAGCAGTTCTTC.

The J gene is TRBJ1-1, the V gene TRBV19; D is perhaps TRBD1 (6 bases). Germline lookup yields CDR1 LNHDA and CDR2 SQIVND (reference sequence). The CDR3 has 15 residues. Trimming shortened V by 5 bases and J by 1 base, and 14 bases separated the two germline ends. The CDR3 nucleotides are TGTGCCAGTAGTTCTTCGACAGGAGCGAACACTGAAGCTTTCTTT. This sequence encodes CASSSSTGANTEAFF.

The J gene is TRBJ1-4, the V gene TRBV3-1 (or the pseudogene TRBV3-2), with a weak D call TRBD1 (5 bases). V was shortened by 3 bases and J by 2 bases, with 13 bases between the two germline ends. Germline V lookup: CDR1 LGHDT, CDR2 YNNKEL (reference sequence). The CDR3 is 16 amino acids. Written as DNA, the CDR3 is TGTGCCAGCAGCCATTGGGGCGGGGAGACTAATGAAAAACTGTTTTTT. Amino acids: CASSHWGGETNEKLFF.

The V and J genes are TRBV27 and TRBJ1-5; 8 bases map to TRBD1. The V and J ends lost 5 bases and 3 bases, in that order; junction bases with no gene match: 3. CDR1 is MNHEY and CDR2 is SMNVEV in the germline V gene (reference sequence). This CDR3 spans 14 amino acids. The CDR3 DNA is TGTGCCAGCAGTGGACAGGGCAACAATCAGCCCCAGCATTTT. This translates into CASSGQGNNQPQHF.

The sample holds a few counts of this clone. The chain couples TRBV3-1 (or the pseudogene TRBV3-2) to TRBJ2-7, with TRBD1 identical over 10 bases. Trimming took 3 bases from V and 1 from J; bases not matched to a gene: 3. The CDR3 runs to 15 residues. Germline CDR1 is LGHDT and CDR2 is YNNKEL (reference sequence). CDR3 amino acids: CASSHGTGVSYEQYF. The CDR3 DNA reads TGTGCCAGCAGCCACGGGACAGGGGTGTCCTACGAGCAGTACTTC.

The V and J genes are TRBV30 and TRBJ1-3; a possible D gene is TRBD1 (5 bases). The CDR3 extends over 13 amino acids. The V and J ends lost 4 bases and 4 bases respectively, with 11 bases between them. CDR1 is GTSNPN and CDR2 is SVGIG in the germline V gene (reference sequence). The CDR3 loop is CAWIRGTGNTIYF. The CDR3 DNA reads as TGTGCCTGGATTAGGGGTACCGGAAACACCATATATTTT.

This sequence joins TRBV6-1 and TRBJ1-2, with D possibly being TRBD1 (6 bases). The germline V and J ends were trimmed by 0 bases and 4 bases, with 15 bases remaining between them. Germline CDR1 MNHNS, CDR2 SASEGT. The CDR3 is 16 amino acids. CDR3 amino acids: CASSEAGTGGTYGYTF. The CDR3 nucleotides read TGTGCCAGCAGTGAAGCGGGGACGGGGGGCACCTATGGCTACACCTTC.

This clone was counted a few times. Other DNA variants within this sample encode the same CDR3. This chain links TRBV12-3 or TRBV12-4 with TRBJ1-1; D remains ambiguous. Deletions cut 3 bases from V and 4 bases from J, with 9 bases between. The CDR3 totals 13 residues. This CDR3 reads CASSLLRGTEAFF. In DNA, the CDR3 is TGTGCCAGCAGTTTGCTCCGGGGCACTGAAGCTTTCTTT.

The chain carries TRBV6-6 and TRBJ1-6; no reliable D call. V was pared by 5 bases and J by 6 bases, with 8 bases between. The CDR3 loop spans 13 amino acids. The V gene's germline CDR1 is MNHNY and CDR2 SVGAGI (reference sequence). The CDR3 reads CASSPRLNSPLHF. As DNA, the CDR3 is TGTGCCAGCAGTCCCAGACTTAATTCACCCCTCCACTTT.

The chain couples TRBV28 to TRBJ1-5, with D tentatively TRBD1 (5 bases). CDR1 is MDHEN and CDR2 is SYDVKM in the germline V gene. The CDR3 has 16 residues. The V end was cut by 3 bases, the J end by 1 base, with 13 bases between. CDR3 coding DNA: TGTGCCAGCAGTTTTGGGTGGGGGGGGAGCAATCAGCCCCAGCATTTT. Amino acids: CASSFGWGGSNQPQHF.

V gene TRBV24-1 combines with J gene TRBJ2-5; weak D call: TRBD2 (7 bases). Trimming took off 6 bases at V and 5 bases at J, with 21 bases between the two ends. The CDR3 has 16 amino acids. Per the germline V gene, CDR1 is KGHDR and CDR2 is SFDVKD. CDR3 sequence (DNA): TGTGCCACCAGTACCTTCGAGGGGGGGGCCGGGGAGACCCAGTACTTC. It codes for CATSTFEGGAGETQYF.

This clone appeared a single time. The V gene is TRBV4-1, the J gene TRBJ1-3; 12 bases agree with TRBD1. This CDR3 has 20 residues. J gave up 1 base and V 3 bases, and 13 bases lay outside the gene matches. In germline, CDR1 is MGHRA, CDR2 YSYEKL. The CDR3 coding sequence is TGCGCCAGCAGCCAGTCTATGGGACAGGGGGCGCGTTCATCTGGAAACACCATATATTTT. Residues: CASSQSMGQGARSSGNTIYF.

The chain combines TRBV11-2 with TRBJ2-3, with TRBD2 identical over 8 bases. Germline CDR1 SGHAT, CDR2 FQNNGV. J gave up 5 bases and V 4 bases, and 11 bases lay outside the gene matches. This CDR3 contains 16 residues. CDR3 DNA: TGTGCCAGCAGCTCGCTGGGGCGGGGGGTCGGAGATACGCAGTATTTT. The encoded protein is CASSSLGRGVGDTQYF.

The chain is built from TRBV5-1 and TRBJ1-6; 9 bases are a match to TRBD1. CDR3 length: 13 residues. V gave up 10 bases and J gave up 7 bases; unmatched junction bases: 6. Germline V CDR1 and CDR2: SGHRS, YFSETQ. CDR3 residues: CASRTGENSPLHF. The CDR3 DNA is TGCGCCTCCAGGACAGGGGAGAATTCACCCCTCCACTTT. Full variable domain (remainder filled in from reference TRBV5-1 and TRBJ1-6): KAGVTQTPRYLIKTRGQQVTLSCSPISGHRSVSWYQQTPGQGLQFLFEYFSETQRNKGNFPGRFSGRQFSNSRSEMNVSTLELGDSALYLCASRTGENSPLHFGNGTRLTVT.